The clone carrying this T cell receptor beta chain was counted only a few times. Its specificity is not known. This record comes from a study of T-cell memory formation after mild COVID-19. Across the whole study: TCR clusters mostly belonged to single donors.

Notes on the study in general: Pre-infection memory showed some responding clones, and this suggested that cross-reactive memory joined.

The CDR3 loop spans 14 amino acids. V lost 4 bases and J 5 bases, leaving 15 bases between the germline ends. Germline V gene sequence: CDR1 MGHRA, CDR2 YSYEKL. The 5'RACE method, run with constant-segment primers, produced TCR alpha and TCR beta cDNA libraries (carrying sample barcodes and UMIs). TCRdb fed the 5' RACE reads into MiXCR, producing one record per CDR3 protein. The table shows about half a million distinct CDR3 sequences, with about 18% occurring only once. The chain employs TRBV4-1 and TRBJ2-7; D possibly corresponds to TRBD2 (5 bases). Sequences were obtained from PBMCs or a T cell subset sorted from them (not recorded which). This receptor was taken from an adult woman who had mild COVID-19 (a few samples of this study predate the infection). Cell type and time point are not known. DNA for the CDR3: TGCGCCAGCAGCCGCGGACCGGGGTTCAACGAGCAGTACTTC. It codes for CASSRGPGFNEQYF.